What follows are 8 T cell receptor beta chains derived from one specimen sequenced in a study of beta chain features in type 1 diabetes. Study observations and caveats: TCRB CDR3 length was moderately but significantly reduced in all four CD4+ subsets of Type 1 diabetes patients.

Expressed TCRB transcripts were sequenced because the entire RNA isolate underwent reverse transcription. Only in-frame clones appear in the TCRdb table, and some are missing; sequencing was by immunoSEQ multiplex PCR. The top ten hold 0.9% to 1.1% of the sample, which has about 340,000 clones, about a tenth seen once. These receptors have no identified antigens. Sequencing was performed on central memory CD4+ T cells from blood. The source of these receptors is a man aged 25 to 40 with type 1 diabetes.

This clone was counted between two and nine times. The gene calls are TRBV4-3 and TRBJ2-3; perhaps TRBD2 as D (5 bases). V shed 0 bases and J shed 1 base, with 8 bases lying between them. Germline assignment: CDR1 LGHNA and CDR2 YSLEER. The CDR3 runs 15 residues. This CDR3 is CASSQDGGGTDTQYF. The CDR3 DNA reads as TGCGCCAGCAGCCAAGACGGAGGAGGCACAGATACGCAGTATTTT.

The genes are TRBV7-9 and TRBJ1-2; 8 positions match TRBD1. CDR3 length: 14 amino acids. Germline CDR1 is SEHNR and CDR2 is FQNEAQ (reference sequence). V dropped 2 bases and J dropped 3; count of bases not matched to a gene: 2. As DNA, the CDR3 is TGTGCCAGCAGCTTATGGGGACAGGACTATGGCTACACCTTC. Protein: CASSLWGQDYGYTF.

This clone was picked up a small number of times. V usage is TRBV5-4 and J usage is TRBJ2-7; maybe TRBD2 (6 bases). CDR1 is SGHNT and CDR2 is YYREEE in the germline V gene (reference sequence). CDR3 size: 14 residues. The V end was cut by 2 bases, the J end by 1 base, with 10 bases between. CDR3 bases: TGTGCCAGCAGCTTCCAAAGCGGGTCCTACGAGCAGTACTTC. It encodes CASSFQSGSYEQYF. Combining the CDR3 with reference TRBV5-4 and TRBJ2-7 gives the whole variable domain ETGVTQSPTHLIKTRGQQVTLRCSSQSGHNTVSWYQQALGQGPQFIFQYYREEENGRGNFPPRFSGLQFPNYSSELNVNALELDDSALYLCASSFQSGSYEQYFGPGTRLTVT.

This clone was observed a few times. V usage is TRBV6-6 and J usage is TRBJ1-1; tentative D call: TRBD1 (5 bases). The CDR3 contains 13 residues. Germline CDR1 reads MNHNY; CDR2 reads SVGAGI (reference sequence). The V end lost 10 bases, the J end lost 2 bases, and 14 bases lay between the germline ends. The DNA for the CDR3 is TGTGCCATTGAGTCAGGACAAAACACTGAAGCTTTCTTT. Its translation is CAIESGQNTEAFF.

The V call is TRBV4-3, the J call TRBJ2-1, with 12 positions matching TRBD2. The J segment lost 0 bases and the V segment lost 4 bases, leaving 10 bases of the junction unmatched. CDR3 length: 19 residues. The germline CDR1 and CDR2 sequences are LGHNA and YSLEER. The CDR3 coding sequence is TGCGCCAGCAGCCGCCGGACTAGCGGGGCAATCAACTCCTACAATGAGCAGTTCTTC. Translating it yields CASSRRTSGAINSYNEQFF.

In this sample, this clone turned up a few times. The rearrangement joins TRBV6-6 to TRBJ1-1, with 7 nucleotides matching TRBD1. CDR3 size: 14 residues. J lost 0 bases, V lost 4 bases, and 2 bases had no gene match. CDR1 is MNHNY, CDR2 SVGAGI, per germline (reference sequence). The CDR3 region has the DNA TGTGCCAGCAGTTCGGGACAGATGAACACTGAAGCTTTCTTT. This gives the protein CASSSGQMNTEAFF.

This clone was counted only a few times. This chain links TRBV7-6 with TRBJ2-1; 8 bases are shared with TRBD2. With V trimmed by 4 bases and J by 2 bases, 7 bases remained unmatched. This CDR3 spans 16 amino acids. The germline CDR1 and CDR2 sequences are SGHVS and FNYEAQ. The CDR3 is CASSSLGGAPYNEQFF. The CDR3 DNA reads TGTGCCAGCAGCTCTCTCGGGGGGGCCCCCTACAATGAGCAGTTCTTC.

The table lists this clone with a few counts. The rearrangement uses TRBV5-1 and TRBJ1-1; D is possibly TRBD1 (6 bases). The ends were cut back, 3 bases at V and 5 bases at J, with 11 bases in the middle. CDR1 is SGHRS, CDR2 YFSETQ, per germline. This CDR3 has 13 amino acids. Written as DNA, the CDR3 is TGCGCCAGCAGCTACGTAGGGACAACTGAAGCTTTCTTT. This sequence encodes CASSYVGTTEAFF.